The TCR beta chain described here comes from a study of T cells in localized non-small cell lung cancer (TCRdb year 2020). For context, the study as a whole: Comparing tumors with uninvolved tumor-adjacent lungs, the study looked at the T cell repertoires of 200 to 250 patients with early-stage NSCLC. The cohort was made up of some 240 treatment-naive NSCLC patients whose localized lung tumors had been resected. The mean age of the NSCLC patients was around 67 years, with 120 to 150 men and 85 to 110 women.

V is pared back by 4 bases and J by 8 bases, with 17 bases lying between the germline termini. CDR1 and CDR2 are drawn from the germline V gene (reference sequence): MNHEY, SMNVEV. The CDR3 sequence holds 15 residues, the cysteine and phenylalanine included. The entry retains the CDR3 DNA only, 45 bases that are in frame from base 1. Results and caveats for the whole study, not just this receptor: Because the study design was exploratory, TCR variables were selected using unadjusted p-values without false-discovery rate correction. Multi-region tumor sequencing was not performed, so intratumor heterogeneity could not be excluded. Longer overall survival was associated with higher blood T cell density, whereas shorter survival was associated with higher adjacent-lung clonality. Uninvolved tumor-adjacent lung showed the highest T cell clonality, higher than tumor, which suggests more focused antigenic responses in the uninvolved tumor-adjacent lung. Of the top 100 tumor clones, a median of roughly 53 were detected in paired uninvolved adjacent lung; under 30 were also among that lung's top 100.

At diagnosis, tumor, uninvolved tumor-adjacent lung and peripheral blood were collected and then preserved as a mix of FFPE and fresh-frozen material. For TCR repertoire profiling, blood samples were analyzed as peripheral blood mononuclear cells. TCR beta CDR3 regions were sequenced from DNA using the immunoSEQ Assay. The source study handled its data this way. T cell density was computed as TCR beta template counts normalized to usable DNA estimated by amplifying housekeeping genes. Richness was estimated using the preseqR package, with extrapolation to 400,000 templates for PBMC samples and to 120,000 templates for tissue samples. Clonality was taken to be one minus Pielou's evenness. Tissue-enriched TCRs were identified by differential abundance testing using productive amino-acid clonotypes, minimum total count 5 and alpha 0.1. The Jaccard Index and the Morisita Overlap Index were used to quantify repertoire overlap between compartments. GLIPH grouped TCR beta CDR3s together with public tetramer-defined viral CDR3s, and a viral motif had to include at least three viral sequences and show V-gene enrichment. TCRdb obtained this table from immuneACCESS and retained in-frame rearrangements with V and J assigned. These tables miss some clones; where compared with another copy, unresolved V genes account for less than half of the shortfall, and the remainder is unexplained. The V and J calls and clone size are taken from that table; D and trimming were inferred from the DNA. The sample table holds 23,000 or so clones, of which approximately 92% were seen once. Nearly 15% of the sample comes from the top ten.

Turning to this clone: It has no known antigen specificity. No per-base quality is available; no much larger clone lies one base away.

The receptor was derived from a man aged 35 to 69 with stage III squamous cell lung carcinoma. The rearrangement combines TRBV27 with TRBJ1-4, with a weak D call of TRBD1 (5 bases match). Specimen: peripheral blood, collected before any cancer treatment. This receptor carries the CDR3 CASSSWSGSGEKLFF. The sequence in DNA is TGTGCCAGCAGTTCATGGTCCGGGTCAGGGGAAAAACTGTTTTTT.